This T cell receptor (beta chain) appears in the sequencing data of a study of OX40 agonist ivuxolimab in advanced cancers. Whole-study context: Ivuxolimab, which patients received intravenously every 2 weeks, was dosed at 0.01 to 10 mg/kg. Participants could have had prior anti-PD-1, anti-PD-L1 or anti-CTLA-4 therapy, and around 40% had some. The study's findings and limits: CD4+ and CD8+ T cells in blood underwent clonal expansion by week 6 at 0.1 to 3.0 mg/kg.

In regard to this clone: Antigen: not known.

This CDR3 contains 13 residues. The V gene's germline CDR1 is SEHNR and CDR2 FQNEAQ (reference sequence). The ends were cut back, 4 bases at V and 5 bases at J, with 9 bases in the middle. Only in-frame clones appear in the TCRdb table, and some are missing; sequencing was by immunoSEQ multiplex PCR. The sample shows over 80,000 clones, about nine tenths of them seen only once. The TCR was taken from an adult with an advanced solid tumor such as melanoma, head and neck, liver or kidney cancer. This chain uses TRBV7-9 with TRBJ1-5; D gene unclear. Sequences were derived from CD4+ or CD8+ T cells sorted from blood, sampled in a trial of the OX40 agonist ivuxolimab. Here the CDR3 reads CASSSDMDQPQHF. The DNA of the CDR3 is TGTGCCAGCAGCTCCGACATGGATCAGCCCCAGCATTTT. Complete variable domain (other parts from reference TRBV7-9 and TRBJ1-5): DTGVSQNPRHKITKRGQNVTFRCDPISEHNRLYWYRQTLGQGPEFLTYFQNEAQLEKSRLLSDRFSAERPKGSFSTLEIQRTEQGDSAMYLCASSSDMDQPQHFGDGTRLSIL.